This T cell receptor (beta chain) emerged from a study of blood T cell repertoires in COVID-19. Across the whole study: PBMCs, B-cell-depleted T cells, or T cells were the source of the cDNA or gDNA that made up the material.

CDR3 length equals 14 residues. The J segment lost 4 bases and the V segment lost 4 bases, leaving 1 base of the junction unmatched. CDR1 and CDR2 from the germline V gene are SGHTA and FQGTGA. Among Cohort 3 donors, those recovered had two negative PCRs, clearance, or symptom resolution. Per the original data handling: Scientists estimated how many nucleated cells there were by amplifying reference gene primers. Clones were sequenced by immunoSEQ multiplex PCR, and TCRdb holds only the in-frame ones, with some missing. V and J calls plus clone size are reproduced from that table; the DNA served to infer D and trimming. Of roughly 230,000 clones in the sample, approximately 84% were seen once.

Sequencing was done on a sample of PBMCs or T cells enriched from blood (not recorded which). The TCR originated in a man in his fifties or sixties who had recovered from COVID-19. The chain employs TRBV7-3 and TRBJ2-2, with 9 bases that match TRBD1. CDR3 DNA sequence: TGTGCCAGCAGCTCGACAGGGGGCACCGGGGAGCTGTTTTTT. This sequence encodes CASSSTGGTGELFF.